The rows below give T cell receptor beta chains drawn from one sample of a study of T cell changes during pregnancy in multiple sclerosis. The protocol was immunoSEQ multiplex PCR, while the TCRdb copy is restricted to in-frame clones and leaves out a portion. The sample lists 35,000 to 50,000 clones, roughly 90% occurring once. Sequenced: PBMCs (not recorded whether the cells were cultured). These receptors came from a female donor with multiple sclerosis, enrolled in a pregnancy study. The CDR3 runs from the conserved cysteine through the conserved F or W. D genes are given only for firm matches. Not every row has a clone size; where given, it reads once, few, many or a size class.

TRBV5-5,-,-,TRBJ2-7,CASSLDSIIYEQYF,TGTGCCAGCAGCTTGGACAGCATAATCTACGAGCAGTACTTC
TRBV2,-,-,TRBJ2-3,CASSAYLAETTDTQYF,TGTGCCAGCAGTGCTTACTTAGCGGAGACCACAGATACGCAGTATTTT
TRBV18,-,-,TRBJ2-7,CASSRGQYEQYF,TGTGCCAGCTCACGGGGGCAGTACGAGCAGTACTTC
TRBV6-5,-,-,TRBJ2-7,CASSLGVGYEQYF,TGTGCCAGCAGCTTGGGAGTAGGTTACGAGCAGTACTTC
TRBV29-1,-,-,TRBJ1-4,CSVEVGFGEKLFF,TGCAGCGTTGAAGTGGGGTTCGGGGAAAAACTGTTTTTT
TRBV27,-,-,TRBJ1-5,CASSITRDQPQHF,TGTGCCAGCAGCATAACCAGGGATCAGCCCCAGCATTTT
TRBV28,-,-,TRBJ2-3,CASSLGLLAITDTQYF,TGTGCCAGCAGTTTGGGCCTACTAGCAATCACAGATACGCAGTATTTT
TRBV10-3,-,-,TRBJ2-7,CAISEGWIAYEQYF,TGTGCCATCAGCGAAGGGTGGATAGCCTACGAGCAGTACTTC
TRBV2,-,-,TRBJ1-2,CASRETVEYYGYTF,TGTGCCAGCAGAGAGACAGTAGAGTACTATGGCTACACCTTC
TRBV19,-,-,TRBJ2-1,CASSISSYNEQFF,TGTGCCAGTAGTATTAGCTCATACAATGAGCAGTTCTTC
TRBV7-9,-,once,TRBJ2-4,CASLEEGGAKNIQYF,TGTGCCAGCCTCGAGGAGGGTGGAGCCAAAAACATTCAGTACTTC
TRBV6-4,TRBD1,-,TRBJ1-1,CASSARQGDTEAFF,TGTGCCAGCAGCGCAAGACAGGGAGACACTGAAGCTTTCTTT
TRBV5-1,-,-,TRBJ2-7,CASSVGGYEQYF,TGCGCCAGCAGCGTGGGGGGATACGAGCAGTACTTC
TRBV19,-,-,TRBJ2-7,CASSSRNYEQYF,TGTGCCAGTAGCAGTAGGAACTACGAGCAGTACTTC
TRBV4-2,-,-,TRBJ2-7,CASSQGNPGSYEQYF,TGTGCCAGCAGCCAAGGGAATCCGGGATCCTACGAGCAGTACTTC
TRBV25-1,-,-,TRBJ2-7,CASSEDPYEQYF,TGTGCCAGCAGTGAAGACCCCTACGAGCAGTACTTC
TRBV19,TRBD1,-,TRBJ2-7,CASRPGQGSYEQYF,TGTGCCAGTAGGCCGGGACAGGGCTCCTACGAGCAGTACTTC
TRBV6-5,-,-,TRBJ2-7,CASSIPGSYEQYF,TGTGCCAGCAGCATCCCAGGGTCCTACGAGCAGTACTTC
TRBV18,-,-,TRBJ2-5,CASSPQLDVGETQYF,TGTGCCAGCTCACCACAGCTAGACGTTGGAGAGACCCAGTACTTC
TRBV5-1,-,-,TRBJ1-2,CASSLDAGYGYTF,TGCGCCAGCAGCTTGGACGCAGGATATGGCTACACCTTC
TRBV12-5,-,-,TRBJ2-1,CASGLVLGGLRNEQFF,TGTGCTAGTGGTTTGGTACTCGGGGGCCTACGCAATGAGCAGTTCTTC
TRBV18,-,-,TRBJ2-7,CASSPGKGHDPHEQYF,TGTGCCAGCTCACCGGGAAAGGGACATGACCCTCACGAGCAGTACTTC
TRBV5-1,TRBD1,-,TRBJ1-1,CASSSGTDSNTEAFF,TGCGCCAGCAGCTCGGGGACAGATTCGAACACTGAAGCTTTCTTT
TRBV19,-,-,TRBJ2-7,CASSIQGSYEQYF,TGTGCCAGTAGTATCCAGGGATCCTACGAGCAGTACTTC
TRBV11-2,-,-,TRBJ2-7,CASSLPSRGEQYF,TGTGCCAGCAGCTTACCGAGCAGGGGCGAGCAGTACTTC
TRBV5-5,TRBD1,-,TRBJ2-3,CASSTTQGVDTQYF,TGTGCCAGCAGCACAACACAGGGGGTTGATACGCAGTATTTT
TRBV10-3,-,few,TRBJ1-2,CAIMGTPSYHTF,TGTGCCATCATGGGGACACCGTCCTACCACACCTTC
TRBV7-2,-,-,TRBJ1-3,CASSLGRGVSDTIYF,TGTGCCAGCAGCCTGGGCAGGGGTGTAAGTGACACCATATATTTT
TRBV7-2,TRBD2,once,TRBJ2-4,CASSARLAGDGSKNIQYF,TGTGCCAGCAGCGCACGACTAGCGGGAGACGGGTCCAAAAACATTCAGTACTTC
TRBV9,TRBD2,-,TRBJ2-5,CASSVAAGGGWTGTSGTQYF,TGTGCCAGCAGCGTAGCTGCGGGGGGAGGTTGGACGGGGACCTCAGGGACCCAGTACTTC